Each of the 32 T cell receptor beta chains below was sequenced from the same sample in a study of shared clonotypes between healthy human individuals. Produced via immunoSEQ multiplex PCR; TCRdb's table is partial and in-frame only. Of about 2.3 million clones listed, over 85% are singletons. The sequencing sample was made of naive CD4+ T cells from PBMCs. Subset meaning: CD45RA+ positively selected. The receptors were gathered from a man aged 18 to 29 in good health. Some clones in this sample may be carry-over from other donors' samples.

The chain recombines TRBV28 with TRBJ1-1; D is unresolved. Germline V gives CDR1 MDHEN, CDR2 SYDVKM. The V and J ends lost 4 bases and 9 bases respectively, with 12 bases between them. The CDR3 length is 12 residues. CDR3 sequence: CASSSTGLKAFF. CDR3 sequence (DNA): TGTGCCAGCAGTTCTACCGGACTCAAAGCTTTCTTT. The complete variable domain, with remaining parts taken from reference TRBV28 and TRBJ1-1, reads DVKVTQSSRYLVKRTGEKVFLECVQDMDHENMFWYRQDPGLGLRLIYFSYDVKMKEKGDIPEGYSVSREKKERFSLILESASTNQTSMYLCASSSTGLKAFFGQGTRLTVV.

This clone is a singleton in its sample. J is TRBJ1-2 and V is TRBV28; 10 nucleotides line up with TRBD1. The length of the CDR3 is 15 residues. CDR1 is MDHEN and CDR2 is SYDVKM in the germline V gene. V gave up 6 bases and J gave up 7 bases; unmatched junction bases: 11. CDR3 loop: CASRVDRGRVGGYTF. The DNA of the CDR3 is TGTGCCAGCAGAGTCGACAGGGGGCGCGTTGGTGGCTACACCTTC.

The CDR3 DNA reads TGTGCCTGGAGATTTCAGACCATTACCTACAATGAGCAGTTCTTC. Its translation is CAWRFQTITYNEQFF. The V call is TRBV30, the J call TRBJ2-1; no firm D call. V lost 3 bases, J lost 2 bases, and 14 bases lay in between. Germline values: CDR1 GTSNPN, CDR2 SVGIG (reference sequence). The CDR3 consists of 15 residues.

This chain links TRBV2 with TRBJ2-2; TRBD2 is a possible D gene (5 bases). The CDR3 runs 13 residues. The germline CDR1 and CDR2 sequences are SNHLY and FYNNEI. The V gene lost 6 bases and the J gene lost 6 bases, with 11 bases spanning the gap. The CDR3 sequence is CASSGTRPGELFF. CDR3 nucleotide sequence: TGTGCCAGCAGCGGAACTAGGCCCGGGGAGCTGTTTTTT.

J is TRBJ2-7 and V is TRBV28; TRBD1 aligns across 9 bases. This CDR3 contains 15 residues. V shed 5 bases, J shed 2 bases, and the junction held 7 bases outside the gene matches. CDR1 is MDHEN, CDR2 SYDVKM, per germline. This CDR3 reads CASSEQGALTYEQYF. The CDR3 DNA reads as TGTGCCAGCAGTGAACAGGGGGCCCTAACCTACGAGCAGTACTTC.

The chain recombines TRBV6-1 with TRBJ1-4, with a weak D call TRBD1 (5 bases). Germline-derived CDR1 and CDR2 are MNHNS and SASEGT. The CDR3 totals 15 residues. The V and J ends lost 1 base and 6 bases respectively, with 12 bases between them. The CDR3 spells CASSEVPGRDEKLFF. The CDR3 DNA is TGTGCCAGCAGTGAAGTACCGGGACGGGATGAAAAACTGTTTTTT.

The V and J genes are TRBV28 and TRBJ1-2; tentative D call: TRBD1 (5 bases). The CDR3 length is 16 residues. Germline CDR1 and CDR2: MDHEN and SYDVKM. The V end lost 2 bases, the J end lost 4 bases, and 17 bases lay between the germline ends. CDR3 residues: CASSLIGQVGGYGYTF. The CDR3 bases are TGTGCCAGCAGTTTAATCGGACAAGTGGGGGGCTATGGCTACACCTTC.

This clone was observed a single time. The chain uses TRBV4-3 and TRBJ1-3; D is ambiguous. V lost 0 bases and J lost 0, with 9 bases in between. The CDR3 is 16 amino acids. CDR1 is LGHNA, CDR2 YSLEER, per germline. In nucleotides, the CDR3 is TGCGCCAGCAGCCAAGATATAAGGGCCTCTGGAAACACCATATATTTT. Amino acid sequence: CASSQDIRASGNTIYF.

The chain has TRBV2 and TRBJ2-3, with TRBD2 as a possible D gene (5 bases). Germline CDR1 is SNHLY and CDR2 is FYNNEI. The CDR3 is made up of 13 amino acids. Trimming took 8 bases from V and 1 from J, leaving 10 bases between them. CDR3 region: CASRPGGTDTQYF. As DNA, the CDR3 is TGTGCCAGCCGCCCCGGGGGCACAGATACGCAGTATTTT.

This chain uses TRBV28 with TRBJ1-6; the match to TRBD1 covers 7 bases. Germline trimming cut 6 bases from V and 13 bases from J; bases unmatched to any gene: 3. This CDR3 has 11 residues. CDR1 and CDR2 (germline): MDHEN, SYDVKM. The CDR3 region has the DNA TGTGCCAGCAGAGACAGGGATCCCCTCCACTTT. Translated: CASRDRDPLHF.

The J gene is TRBJ2-1, the V gene TRBV29-1, with 7 nucleotides matching TRBD1. CDR3 length: 13 residues. V was pared by 8 bases and J by 2 bases, with 6 bases of the junction left unmatched. Germline-derived CDR1 and CDR2 are SQVTM and ANQGSEA. CDR3: CSTYRGTYNEQFF. The DNA for the CDR3 is TGCAGCACCTACAGGGGAACCTACAATGAGCAGTTCTTC.

This chain connects TRBV11-2 to TRBJ2-7; 14 bases agree with TRBD2. Germline-derived CDR1 and CDR2 are SGHAT and FQNNGV. The CDR3 is made up of 17 amino acids. V shed 5 bases and J 5 bases; nucleotides not matched to a gene: 11. The CDR3 nucleotides read TGTGCCAGCAGCCCAAGTTTGGGACTAGCGGGAGCCAACGAGCAGTACTTC. This translates into CASSPSLGLAGANEQYF.

This chain links TRBV28 with TRBJ2-3, with D uncertain. Germline CDR1 and CDR2: MDHEN and SYDVKM. Trimming took 5 bases from V and 0 from J, leaving 6 bases between them. The CDR3 loop spans 13 amino acids. CDR3 DNA sequence: TGTGCCAGCAGTGAGTCTAGCACAGATACGCAGTATTTT. This sequence encodes CASSESSTDTQYF.

As regards this clone: The same CDR3 also results from other DNA sequences found in this sample. V is TRBV28 and J is TRBJ1-1; D not certain. The CDR3 sequence is 12 residues long. Germline CDR1 MDHEN, CDR2 SYDVKM. Trimming removed 6 bases from V and 0 bases from J, with 5 bases in between. The CDR3 is CASSILNTEAFF. In DNA form, the CDR3 reads TGTGCCAGCAGCATCCTGAACACTGAAGCTTTCTTT.

The CDR3 nucleotides are TGTGCCAGCAGCGCAGTGGCAGATACGCAGTATTTT. Translating it yields CASSAVADTQYF. This chain links TRBV5-4 with TRBJ2-3; no clear D. The CDR3 runs 12 residues. The ends were cut back, 4 bases at V and 4 bases at J, with 7 bases in the middle. The germline gives CDR1 SGHNT, CDR2 YYREEE (reference sequence). Full variable domain (missing parts from reference TRBV5-4 and TRBJ2-3): ETGVTQSPTHLIKTRGQQVTLRCSSQSGHNTVSWYQQALGQGPQFIFQYYREEENGRGNFPPRFSGLQFPNYSSELNVNALELDDSALYLCASSAVADTQYFGPGTRLTVL.

CDR3 in DNA: TGTGCCAGCAGTGAAGCTCCAGGGGCTGGCATTCAGTACTTC. Its translation is CASSEAPGAGIQYF. The rearrangement joins TRBV6-1 to TRBJ2-4; a weak D match, TRBD1 (6 bases). V dropped 0 bases and J dropped 9 bases, with 12 bases sitting between them. This CDR3 region has 14 residues. Per germline, CDR1 MNHNS and CDR2 SASEGT.

The rearrangement joins TRBV29-1 to TRBJ1-1, with D tentatively TRBD1 (5 bases). This CDR3 has 12 residues. The germline CDR1 and CDR2 sequences are SQVTM and ANQGSEA. V lost 5 bases and J lost 7, with 14 bases in between. CDR3 DNA: TGCAGCGTTTTTCCGGGGCTCGGTGAAGCTTTCTTT. Translated, it gives CSVFPGLGEAFF.

The V call is TRBV28, the J call TRBJ1-2; D might be TRBD1 (5 bases). CDR3 size: 15 residues. Germline V lookup: CDR1 MDHEN, CDR2 SYDVKM. Deletions cut 5 bases from V and 6 bases from J, with 19 bases between. The CDR3 bases are TGTGCCAGCAGTCCCTCCAGAAAAGGGGCAAATGGCTACACCTTC. The encoded protein is CASSPSRKGANGYTF.

The gene calls are TRBV5-8 and TRBJ2-2, with TRBD1 as a possible D gene (5 bases). Trimming took 5 bases from V and 1 from J, leaving 6 bases between them. The V gene's germline CDR1 is SGHTS and CDR2 YDEGEE. This CDR3 has 13 amino acids. The CDR3 DNA reads as TGTGCCAGCAGTGGACAGAACACCGGGGAGCTGTTTTTT. Protein product: CASSGQNTGELFF.

The V gene is TRBV6-1, the J gene TRBJ2-1, with 10 bases matching TRBD1. J lost 7 bases, V lost 0 bases, and 3 bases had no gene match. The CDR3 loop spans 15 amino acids. Germline CDR1 is MNHNS and CDR2 is SASEGT. The CDR3 here is CASSEAWTGGNEQFF. DNA of the CDR3: TGTGCCAGCAGTGAAGCCTGGACAGGGGGAAATGAGCAGTTCTTC.

The chain joins TRBV21-1 to TRBJ2-7; the DNA was not used to check the table's D call, TRBD2. TRBV21-1 is described as a pseudogene. The CDR3 covers 16 residues. CDR3 sequence: CASSASQREGRCEQYF. The DNA of the CDR3 is TGTGCCAGCAGCGCTTCTCAGCGGGAGGGCCGGTGCGAGCAGTACTTC.

On this clone itself: Other DNA variants within this sample encode the same CDR3. The V gene is TRBV28, the J gene TRBJ2-7, with TRBD2 matching over 8 bases. The CDR3 runs to 14 residues. V was clipped by 3 bases and J by 3 bases; unmatched bases: 4. Germline V gene sequence: CDR1 MDHEN, CDR2 SYDVKM. In DNA form, the CDR3 reads TGTGCCAGCAGTTTCCCAGCGGGAGACTACGAGCAGTACTTC. This gives the protein CASSFPAGDYEQYF.

The V and J genes are TRBV11-3 and TRBJ2-7; 10 bases fit TRBD1. Trimming took 4 bases from V and 2 from J; bases not matched to a gene: 5. This CDR3 is 15 amino acids long. Per germline, CDR1 SGHNT and CDR2 YENEEA. The DNA for the CDR3 is TGTGCCAGCAGCTCCGGGACAGGGGATACCTACGAGCAGTACTTC. Its protein product is CASSSGTGDTYEQYF.

This clone was seen just once. The chain combines TRBV7-3 with TRBJ2-1, with 9 nucleotides matching TRBD2. Per germline, CDR1 SGHTA and CDR2 FQGTGA. This CDR3 contains 17 residues. Trimming took 1 base from V and 5 from J; bases not matched to a gene: 9. CDR3 in amino acids: CASSLIGGTSYHNEQFF. CDR3 nucleotide sequence: TGTGCCAGCAGCTTAATAGGAGGGACTAGCTACCACAATGAGCAGTTCTTC. The full variable domain, with the rest looked up from reference TRBV7-3 and TRBJ2-1, is GAGVSQTPSNKVTEKGKYVELRCDPISGHTALYWYRQSLGQGPEFLIYFQGTGAADDSGLPNDRFFAVRPEGSVSTLKIQRTERGDSAVYLCASSLIGGTSYHNEQFFGPGTRLTVL.

As DNA, the CDR3 is TGTGCCAGCAGTGAAGGAGGGATAGGACAGGGATGGAACTATGGCTACACCTTC. The encoded protein is CASSEGGIGQGWNYGYTF. The rearrangement links TRBV6-1 to TRBJ1-2; TRBD1 aligns across 8 bases. V dropped 1 base and J dropped 2; count of bases not matched to a gene: 12. The CDR3 spans 18 residues. The germline gives CDR1 MNHNS, CDR2 SASEGT.

The chain recombines TRBV5-6 with TRBJ2-7; D possibly corresponds to TRBD1 (6 bases). The CDR3 is made up of 16 amino acids. Germline values: CDR1 SGHDT, CDR2 YYEEEE. V was clipped by 4 bases and J by 0 bases, with 17 bases between them. Here the CDR3 reads CASSPFSGAPSYEQYF. The CDR3 DNA sequence: TGTGCCAGCAGCCCCTTCTCAGGGGCCCCCTCCTACGAGCAGTACTTC.

The CDR3 protein is CASRDGSYNEQFF. In DNA, the CDR3 is TGTGCCAGTAGGGACGGGTCCTACAATGAGCAGTTCTTC. This chain uses TRBV19 with TRBJ2-1; D unresolved. Trimming took off 6 bases at V and 1 base at J, with 7 bases between the two ends. CDR3 length: 13 amino acids. CDR1 is LNHDA, CDR2 SQIVND, per germline (reference sequence). Supplemented by reference TRBV19 and TRBJ2-1, the full variable domain reads DGGITQSPKYLFRKEGQNVTLSCEQNLNHDAMYWYRQDPGQGLRLIYYSQIVNDFQKGDIAEGYSVSREKKESFPLTVTSAQKNPTAFYLCASRDGSYNEQFFGPGTRLTVL.

The chain employs TRBV7-9 and TRBJ2-3; 7 positions agree with TRBD2. Germline V gives CDR1 SEHNR, CDR2 FQNEAQ (reference sequence). Trimming cost V 3 bases and J 9 bases; bases outside gene matches: 9. The CDR3 has 14 amino acids. CDR3 region: CASSLALAVGTQYF. In DNA form, the CDR3 reads TGTGCCAGCAGCTTGGCTCTAGCGGTTGGGACGCAGTATTTT.

A remark on this clone: The sample has other DNA sequences that encode this CDR3 too. V is TRBV6-1 and J is TRBJ2-1; TRBD1 matches at 8 bases. This CDR3 has 15 residues. Germline CDR1 is MNHNS and CDR2 is SASEGT. Trimming removed 4 bases from V and 0 bases from J; junction bases left unmatched: 2. CDR3 DNA: TGTGCCAGCAGTGGACAGGGGAGCTCCTACAATGAGCAGTTCTTC. Amino acid sequence: CASSGQGSSYNEQFF.

The genes are TRBV11-2 and TRBJ2-1, with 7 bases fitting TRBD2. The germline V gene encodes CDR1 SGHAT and CDR2 FQNNGV. The ends lost 4 bases at V and 6 bases at J; junction bases unmatched: 21. This CDR3 region has 19 residues. In DNA, the CDR3 is TGTGCCAGCAGCTCGATAACATGGCGGACCAGGACTAGTCGCAATGAGCAGTTCTTC. Protein: CASSSITWRTRTSRNEQFF.

In regard to this clone: The identical CDR3 is also encoded by other nucleotide sequences in the sample. The CDR3 region has the DNA TGTGCCAGCTCACAACAGGGTTACGAGCAGTACTTC. Translated, it gives CASSQQGYEQYF. The V gene is TRBV18, the J gene TRBJ2-7, with D tentatively TRBD1 (6 bases). The germline V gene encodes CDR1 KGHSH and CDR2 LQKENI. The CDR3 spans 12 residues. V lost 4 bases to trimming and J lost 4 bases, with 8 bases between them.

The rearrangement joins TRBV5-1 to TRBJ1-1, with D possibly TRBD1 on 5 matching bases. This CDR3 has 13 residues. Between the trimmed V and J ends, which lost 0 bases and 10 bases, there was a span of 13 bases. Germline values: CDR1 SGHRS, CDR2 YFSETQ. CDR3: CASSLEGPTVAFF. The CDR3 DNA follows: TGCGCCAGCAGCTTGGAAGGGCCGACAGTAGCTTTCTTT.